This T cell receptor (beta chain) was identified during a study of cytomegalovirus exposure and HLA in healthy donors. The PCR employed 60 Vbeta primers together with 13 Jbeta primers. TCRdb's copy holds only in-frame clones and misses some; the assay was immunoSEQ multiplex PCR. In the table there are approximately 170,000 clones, almost 80% of which are singletons. Comments on this clone: What it binds is unknown.

Per the germline V gene, CDR1 is SNHLY and CDR2 is FYNNEI. The V end lost 2 bases, the J end lost 8 bases, and 10 bases lay between the germline ends. The CDR3 totals 14 residues. Whole-study results and caveats: Cytomegalovirus association was assigned to about 150 TCR beta chains.

Sequenced input: PBMCs. The sequence was collected from a man between 18 and 29 years old in good health and CMV-seropositive. This rearrangement joins TRBV2 to TRBJ1-6; D perhaps matches TRBD1 (5 bases). The CDR3 sequence: CASSEPGWDSPLHF. In DNA, the CDR3 is TGTGCCAGCAGTGAACCAGGGTGGGATTCACCCCTCCACTTT.